The rows below give T cell receptor beta chains drawn from one sample of a study of cytomegalovirus exposure and HLA in healthy donors. Assay: immunoSEQ multiplex PCR; the TCRdb copy retains only in-frame clones and omits some. This table holds about 82,000 clones, around four fifths found once. Sequenced material: PBMCs. The receptors were sampled from a woman in her fifties or sixties in good health and CMV-seropositive. Each CDR3 is given with its conserved first and last residue. Fields, in order: V gene, J gene, CDR3 protein.

v_call: TRBV5-1
j_call: TRBJ2-1
cdr3_aa: CASSLSDSYNEQFF

v_call: TRBV9
j_call: TRBJ2-2
cdr3_aa: CASSTGLNTGELFF

v_call: TRBV2
j_call: TRBJ1-5
cdr3_aa: CASTLRLFQPQHF

v_call: TRBV4-1
j_call: TRBJ1-5
cdr3_aa: CASSQDLYQPQHF

v_call: TRBV6-6
j_call: TRBJ2-5
cdr3_aa: CASGPGGGQETQYF

v_call: TRBV30
j_call: TRBJ1-5
cdr3_aa: CAWMGGQGPQHF

v_call: TRBV2
j_call: TRBJ1-2
cdr3_aa: CASSSDYGYTF

v_call: TRBV7-9
j_call: TRBJ2-7
cdr3_aa: CASSLQGAGGSYEQYF

v_call: TRBV11-2
j_call: TRBJ2-3
cdr3_aa: CASQGRGDTQYF

v_call: TRBV7-9
j_call: TRBJ2-7
cdr3_aa: CASSLTPRGKTYEQYF

v_call: TRBV20-1
j_call: TRBJ1-2
cdr3_aa: CSAMAGYTF

v_call: TRBV2
j_call: TRBJ1-2
cdr3_aa: CARGRQGQGYTF

v_call: TRBV11-2
j_call: TRBJ2-5
cdr3_aa: CASSLGGWEETQYF